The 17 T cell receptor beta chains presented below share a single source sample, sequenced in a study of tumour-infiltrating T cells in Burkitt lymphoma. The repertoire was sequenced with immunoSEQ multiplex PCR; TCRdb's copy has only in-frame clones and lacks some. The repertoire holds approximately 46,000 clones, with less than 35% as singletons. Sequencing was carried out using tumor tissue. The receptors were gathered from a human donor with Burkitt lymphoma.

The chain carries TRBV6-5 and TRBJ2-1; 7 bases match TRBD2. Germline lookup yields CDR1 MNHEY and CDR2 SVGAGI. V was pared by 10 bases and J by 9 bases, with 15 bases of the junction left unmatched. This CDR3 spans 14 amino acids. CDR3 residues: CATRTTGTIFEQFF. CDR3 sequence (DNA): TGTGCCACACGGACCACCGGGACTATCTTTGAGCAGTTCTTC.

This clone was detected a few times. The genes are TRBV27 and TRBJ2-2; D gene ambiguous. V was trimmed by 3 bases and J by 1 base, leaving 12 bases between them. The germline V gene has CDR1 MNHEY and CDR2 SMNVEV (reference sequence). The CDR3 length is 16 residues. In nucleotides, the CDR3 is TGTGCCAGCAGTTTGAAGGTCAGGATGAACACCGGGGAGCTGTTTTTT. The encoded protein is CASSLKVRMNTGELFF.

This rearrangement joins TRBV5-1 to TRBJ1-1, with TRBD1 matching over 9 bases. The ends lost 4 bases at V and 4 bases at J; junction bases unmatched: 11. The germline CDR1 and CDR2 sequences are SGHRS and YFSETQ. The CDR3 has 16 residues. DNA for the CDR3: TGCGCCAGCAGCCCACCCGGGACAGGGTCGGTCACTGAAGCTTTCTTT. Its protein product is CASSPPGTGSVTEAFF.

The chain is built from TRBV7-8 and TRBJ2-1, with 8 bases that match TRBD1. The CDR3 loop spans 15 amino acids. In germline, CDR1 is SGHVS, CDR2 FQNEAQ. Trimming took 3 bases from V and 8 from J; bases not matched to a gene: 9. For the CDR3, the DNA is TGTGCCAGCAGCTTGGAGGGACAGGTTTGGGATGAGCAGTTCTTC. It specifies CASSLEGQVWDEQFF.

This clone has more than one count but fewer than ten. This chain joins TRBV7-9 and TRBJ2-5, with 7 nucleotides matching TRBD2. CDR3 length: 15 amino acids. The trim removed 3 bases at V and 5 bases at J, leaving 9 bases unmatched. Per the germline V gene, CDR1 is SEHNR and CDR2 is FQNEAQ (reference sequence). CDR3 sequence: CASSLGEGRRETQYF. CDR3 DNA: TGTGCCAGCAGCTTGGGGGAGGGTCGTAGGGAGACCCAGTACTTC.

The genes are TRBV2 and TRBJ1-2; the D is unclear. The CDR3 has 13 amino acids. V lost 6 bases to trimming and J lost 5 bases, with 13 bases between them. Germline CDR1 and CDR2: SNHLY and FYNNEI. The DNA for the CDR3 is TGTGCCAGCAGCCCAGATCCCGGATATGGCTACACCTTC. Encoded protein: CASSPDPGYGYTF.

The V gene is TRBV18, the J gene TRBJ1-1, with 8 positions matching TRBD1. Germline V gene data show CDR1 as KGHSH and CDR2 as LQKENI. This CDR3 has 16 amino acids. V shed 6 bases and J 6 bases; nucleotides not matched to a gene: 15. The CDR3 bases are TGTGCCAGCTCGACAACGACAGGGGCTTACTATCCTGAAGCTTTCTTT. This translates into CASSTTTGAYYPEAFF.

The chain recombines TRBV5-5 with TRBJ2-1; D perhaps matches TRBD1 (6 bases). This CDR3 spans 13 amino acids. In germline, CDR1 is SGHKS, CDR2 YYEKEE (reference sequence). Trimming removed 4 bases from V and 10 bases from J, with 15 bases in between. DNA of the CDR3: TGTGCCAGCAGCAGCCCCGACAGGATAGAGCAGTTCTTC. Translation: CASSSPDRIEQFF.

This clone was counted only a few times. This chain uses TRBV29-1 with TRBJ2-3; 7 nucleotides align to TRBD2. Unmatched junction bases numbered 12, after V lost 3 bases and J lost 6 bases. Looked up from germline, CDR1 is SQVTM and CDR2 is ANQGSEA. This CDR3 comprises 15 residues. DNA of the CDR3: TGCAGCGTTGATAATCGAGCGGGGCGGCGCGATACGCAGTATTTT. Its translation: CSVDNRAGRRDTQYF.

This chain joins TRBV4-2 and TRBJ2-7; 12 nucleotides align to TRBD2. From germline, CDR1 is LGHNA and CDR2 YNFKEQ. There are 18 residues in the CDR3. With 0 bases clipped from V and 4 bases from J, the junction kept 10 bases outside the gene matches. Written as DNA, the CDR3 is TGTGCCAGCAGCCAAGATCACCTAGCGGGGGGGTTTTGGTACGAGCAGTACTTC. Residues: CASSQDHLAGGFWYEQYF.

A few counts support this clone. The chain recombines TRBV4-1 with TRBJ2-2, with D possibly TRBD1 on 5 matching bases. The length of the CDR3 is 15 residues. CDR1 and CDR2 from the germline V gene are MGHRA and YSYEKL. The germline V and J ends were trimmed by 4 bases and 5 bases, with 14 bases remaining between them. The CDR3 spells CASSPGWGPTGELFF. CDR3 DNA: TGCGCCAGCAGCCCGGGCTGGGGCCCAACCGGGGAGCTGTTTTTT.

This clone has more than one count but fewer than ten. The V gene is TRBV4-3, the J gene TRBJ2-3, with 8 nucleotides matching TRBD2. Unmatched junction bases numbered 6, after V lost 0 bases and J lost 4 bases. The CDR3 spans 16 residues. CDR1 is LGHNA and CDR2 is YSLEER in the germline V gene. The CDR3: CASSQEAGAGADTQYF. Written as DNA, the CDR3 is TGCGCCAGCAGCCAAGAAGCGGGGGCAGGGGCAGATACGCAGTATTTT.

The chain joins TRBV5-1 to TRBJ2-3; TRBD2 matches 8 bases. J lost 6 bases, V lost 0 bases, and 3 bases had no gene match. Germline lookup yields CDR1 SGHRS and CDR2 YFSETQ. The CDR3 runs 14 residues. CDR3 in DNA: TGCGCCAGCAGCTTGGGTAGCGGGGCGGATACGCAGTATTTT. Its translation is CASSLGSGADTQYF. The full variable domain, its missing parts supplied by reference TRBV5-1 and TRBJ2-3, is KAGVTQTPRYLIKTRGQQVTLSCSPISGHRSVSWYQQTPGQGLQFLFEYFSETQRNKGNFPGRFSGRQFSNSRSEMNVSTLELGDSALYLCASSLGSGADTQYFGPGTRLTVL.

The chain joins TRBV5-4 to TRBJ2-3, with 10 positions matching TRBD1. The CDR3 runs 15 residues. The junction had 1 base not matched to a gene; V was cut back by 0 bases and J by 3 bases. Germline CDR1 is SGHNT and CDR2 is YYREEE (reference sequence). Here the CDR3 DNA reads TGTGCCAGCAGCTTGGGGGGACAGGGGACAGATACGCAGTATTTT. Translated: CASSLGGQGTDTQYF.

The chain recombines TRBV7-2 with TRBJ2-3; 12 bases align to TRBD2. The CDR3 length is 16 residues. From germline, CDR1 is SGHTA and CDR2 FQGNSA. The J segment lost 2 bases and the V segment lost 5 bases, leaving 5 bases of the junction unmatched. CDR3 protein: CASSQTSGGLTDTQYF. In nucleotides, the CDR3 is TGTGCCAGCAGCCAGACTAGCGGGGGACTCACAGATACGCAGTATTTT.

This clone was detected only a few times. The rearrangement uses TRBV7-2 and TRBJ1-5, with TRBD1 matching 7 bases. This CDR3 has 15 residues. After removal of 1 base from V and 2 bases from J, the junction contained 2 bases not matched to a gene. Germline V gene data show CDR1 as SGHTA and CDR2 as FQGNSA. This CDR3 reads CASSLGGQRNQPQHF. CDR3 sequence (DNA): TGTGCCAGCAGCTTAGGGGGACAGCGCAATCAGCCCCAGCATTTT.

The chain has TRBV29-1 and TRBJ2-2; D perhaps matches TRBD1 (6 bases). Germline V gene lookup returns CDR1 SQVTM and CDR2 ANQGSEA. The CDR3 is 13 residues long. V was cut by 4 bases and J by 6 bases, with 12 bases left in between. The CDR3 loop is CSVGRTDPGELFF. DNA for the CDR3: TGCAGCGTTGGTAGGACAGACCCCGGGGAGCTGTTTTTT.